The 14 T cell receptor beta chains presented below share a single source sample, sequenced in a study of T cells after yellow fever vaccination. A single record per CDR3 protein comes from TCRdb applying MiXCR to the 5' RACE reads. The sample shows 400,000 or so distinct CDR3 sequences, 9.5% to 13% of them seen only once. The material was PBMCs, obtained on the day of the first yellow fever vaccination. These receptors were collected from a man younger than 35 who received the YFV17D yellow fever vaccine.

The chain has TRBV3-1 and TRBJ2-1; possibly TRBD1 for D (6 bases). Germline V gene data show CDR1 as LGHDT and CDR2 as YNNKEL (reference sequence). The CDR3 has 15 residues. V lost 3 bases and J lost 5, with 14 bases in between. CDR3 loop: CASSQGTQGNNEQFF. The CDR3 nucleotides are TGTGCCAGCAGCCAGGGGACACAGGGAAACAATGAGCAGTTCTTC.

This clonotype has more than one count but fewer than ten. The chain links TRBV7-2 to TRBJ2-3, with 8 nucleotides matching TRBD2. V lost 6 bases, J lost 4 bases, and 12 bases stayed unmatched. This CDR3 spans 16 amino acids. CDR1 and CDR2 from the germline V gene are SGHTA and FQGNSA. CDR3 loop: CASRFGLAGGADTQYF. In nucleotides, the CDR3 is TGTGCCAGCAGATTCGGACTAGCTGGAGGGGCAGATACGCAGTATTTT.

There are many counts of this clonotype. This chain joins TRBV11-1 and TRBJ1-1, with D unclear. CDR3 length: 13 residues. CDR1 SGHAT and CDR2 FQDESV come from the germline V gene (reference sequence). Deletions cut 0 bases from V and 5 bases from J, with 7 bases between. The CDR3 sequence is CASSLARGTEAFF. The CDR3, as DNA: TGTGCCAGCAGCTTAGCGCGCGGGACTGAAGCTTTCTTT. Full variable domain (missing parts from reference TRBV11-1 and TRBJ1-1): EAEVAQSPRYKITEKSQAVAFWCDPISGHATLYWYRQILGQGPELLVQFQDESVVDDSQLPKDRFSAERLKGVDSTLKIQPAELGDSAMYLCASSLARGTEAFFGQGTRLTVV.

This clonotype showed up just a few times. The chain has TRBV7-9 and TRBJ1-5; TRBD1 might be the D (6 bases). From germline, CDR1 is SEHNR and CDR2 FQNEAQ (reference sequence). The CDR3 totals 15 residues. V lost 1 base and J 0 bases, leaving 7 bases between the germline ends. The DNA of the CDR3 is TGTGCCAGCAGCTTAGGGGGGCTTAGCAATCAGCCCCAGCATTTT. Translation gives CASSLGGLSNQPQHF.

This clonotype occurred a few times. CDR3 residues: CASSILAGGPATDTQYF. The CDR3 DNA reads as TGTGCCAGTAGTATCCTAGCGGGGGGACCAGCCACAGATACGCAGTATTTT. The chain has TRBV19 and TRBJ2-3; 11 bases map to TRBD2. The CDR3 totals 17 residues. J was trimmed by 2 bases and V by 3 bases; bases with no gene match: 7. The germline gives CDR1 LNHDA, CDR2 SQIVND (reference sequence).

The CDR3 sequence is CASRSRAANTGELFF. The CDR3 region has the DNA TGTGCCAGCAGAAGTCGAGCCGCGAACACCGGGGAGCTGTTTTTT. The rearrangement joins TRBV12-3 or TRBV12-4 to TRBJ2-2; the D is unclear. The CDR3 has 15 residues. Trimming shortened V by 6 bases and J by 0 bases, and 11 bases separated the two germline ends.

This chain connects TRBV24-1 to TRBJ2-3, with a weak D call TRBD2 (6 bases). CDR1 KGHDR and CDR2 SFDVKD come from the germline V gene. V gave up 3 bases and J gave up 3 bases, with 15 bases separating them. The CDR3 extends over 16 amino acids. The CDR3 region is CATSDLRGAGTDTQYF. CDR3 bases: TGTGCCACCAGTGATCTGCGGGGCGCGGGGACAGATACGCAGTATTTT.

The rearrangement joins TRBV12-3 or TRBV12-4 to TRBJ1-1; D is ambiguous. V lost 7 bases to trimming and J lost 1 base, with 19 bases between them. The CDR3 totals 16 residues. The CDR3 DNA reads as TGTGCCAGCACTAATATAGGGCTCCGGGAGAACACTGAAGCTTTCTTT. It encodes CASTNIGLRENTEAFF.

Ten or more counts support this clonotype. The chain couples TRBV5-1 to TRBJ1-1; no firm D call. V lost 0 bases, J lost 0 bases, and 6 bases lay in between. In germline, CDR1 is SGHRS, CDR2 YFSETQ. CDR3 length: 14 amino acids. As DNA, the CDR3 is TGCGCCAGCAGCTTGGAGGGCATGAACACTGAAGCTTTCTTT. Encoded protein: CASSLEGMNTEAFF.

This clonotype has ten or more counts. The V call is TRBV20-1, the J call TRBJ2-7; TRBD1 might be the D (6 bases). CDR1 is DFQATT and CDR2 is SNEGSKA in the germline V gene (reference sequence). Trimming cost V 0 bases and J 2 bases, with 14 bases left between them. The CDR3 consists of 15 residues. This chain's CDR3 is CSARDLGHNPYEQYF. Written as DNA, the CDR3 is TGCAGTGCTAGAGATCTGGGACATAACCCCTACGAGCAGTACTTC.

The rearrangement links TRBV11-2 to TRBJ2-7; 9 nucleotides align to TRBD1. Germline values: CDR1 SGHAT, CDR2 FQNNGV. CDR3 size: 18 residues. Germline trimming cut 5 bases from V and 0 bases from J; bases unmatched to any gene: 14. CDR3: CASSLRVGGQGTSYEQYF. The CDR3 DNA sequence: TGTGCCAGCAGCCTACGAGTAGGGGGACAGGGCACCTCCTACGAGCAGTACTTC.

The chain uses TRBV7-3 and TRBJ2-5; the match to TRBD2 covers 7 bases. The CDR3 has 15 residues. V shed 5 bases and J 2 bases; nucleotides not matched to a gene: 8. Per the germline V gene, CDR1 is SGHTA and CDR2 is FQGTGA. The CDR3 loop is CASSPGVRGQETQYF. CDR3 bases: TGTGCCAGCAGCCCCGGAGTGCGGGGGCAAGAGACCCAGTACTTC.

The chain joins TRBV7-8 to TRBJ2-7, with 9 bases fitting TRBD1. Trimming took 2 bases from V and 2 from J; bases not matched to a gene: 7. CDR3 size: 16 residues. CDR1 and CDR2 (germline): SGHVS, FQNEAQ. CDR3 DNA: TGTGCCAGCAGCTTACTAAAAGGGACAGGGACCTACGAGCAGTACTTC. This gives the protein CASSLLKGTGTYEQYF.

This chain links TRBV12-3 or TRBV12-4 with TRBJ2-7; tentative D call: TRBD2 (5 bases). V lost 1 base to trimming and J lost 0 bases, with 10 bases between them. The CDR3 is made up of 15 amino acids. The CDR3 DNA reads as TGTGCCAGCAGTTTAGGGCTACTAGGCTCCTACGAGCAGTACGTC. Translating gives CASSLGLLGSYEQYV.